These T cell receptor beta chains were read from a single sample in a study of cytomegalovirus exposure and HLA in healthy donors. Clones were sequenced by immunoSEQ multiplex PCR, and TCRdb holds only the in-frame ones, with some missing. This table has about 88,000 clones, 90% appearing once. The source material was PBMCs. Receptors were obtained from a man aged 18 to 29 in good health and CMV-seronegative. The CDR3 runs from the conserved cysteine through the conserved F or W. A D gene is named only where the DNA matches it firmly. Only some rows state a clone size, as once, few, many or a class for expanded clones.

J	D	size	V	CDR3	DNA
TRBJ2-6	TRBD1	-	TRBV7-8	CASRPRDRGAGANVLTF	TGTGCCAGCAGGCCCCGGGACAGGGGCGCTGGGGCCAACGTCCTGACTTTC
TRBJ1-4	TRBD1	few	TRBV7-9	CASSWTGTNEKLFF	TGTGCCAGCAGCTGGACAGGGACCAATGAAAAACTGTTTTTT
TRBJ2-1	-	-	TRBV6-5	CASSYSSSINEQFF	TGTGCCAGCAGTTACTCGTCCAGTATCAATGAGCAGTTCTTC
TRBJ2-7	TRBD1	-	TRBV9	CASSVGGGGEQYF	TGTGCCAGCAGCGTAGGAGGGGGCGGAGAGCAGTACTTC
TRBJ2-5	-	-	TRBV10-3	CAISGPDRGGAQYF	TGTGCCATCAGTGGACCGGACAGAGGGGGGGCCCAGTACTTC
TRBJ2-7	-	-	TRBV12-2	CASRLLAGVSYEQYF	TGTGCAAGTCGCTTACTAGCGGGAGTATCCTACGAGCAGTACTTC
TRBJ2-5	-	once	TRBV27	CASSSRTNQETQYF	TGTGCCAGCAGTTCGAGGACTAACCAAGAGACCCAGTACTTC
TRBJ1-1	-	-	TRBV5-1	CASSLGQYNTEAFF	TGCGCCAGCAGCTTGGGTCAGTATAACACTGAAGCTTTCTTT
TRBJ2-7	-	-	TRBV28	CASSLASRGSQHSYEQYF	TGTGCCAGCAGTTTAGCCTCTAGAGGGAGCCAACACTCCTACGAGCAGTACTTC
TRBJ2-7	-	-	TRBV5-1	CASSLSPSYEQYF	TGCGCCAGCAGCCTTAGTCCGTCCTACGAGCAGTACTTC
TRBJ1-1	-	-	TRBV27	CASNRLPGNTEAFF	TGTGCCAGCAATCGTCTACCTGGGAACACTGAAGCTTTCTTT
TRBJ2-5	TRBD2	-	TRBV9	CASSVVREGETQYF	TGTGCCAGCAGCGTAGTCAGGGAGGGGGAGACCCAGTACTTC
TRBJ1-5	-	-	TRBV19	CASHPGGAQPQHF	TGTGCCAGTCATCCCGGGGGGGCTCAGCCCCAGCATTTT
TRBJ2-2	TRBD2	once	TRBV7-8	CASSLTSGNTGELFF	TGTGCCAGCAGCTTGACTAGCGGCAACACCGGGGAGCTGTTTTTT
TRBJ2-7	-	-	TRBV30	CAWSLGGTYEQYF	TGTGCCTGGAGTTTGGGGGGAACCTACGAGCAGTACTTC
TRBJ1-1	TRBD1	-	TRBV6-6	CASSYSGQGNTEAFF	TGTGCCAGCAGTTACTCCGGACAGGGTAACACTGAAGCTTTCTTT
TRBJ2-5	-	-	TRBV30	CAWRKAGQQETQYF	TGTGCCTGGAGAAAGGCGGGCCAACAAGAGACCCAGTACTTC
TRBJ1-3	-	-	TRBV5-4	CASTPVGGNTIYF	TGTGCCAGCACACCCGTCGGTGGAAACACCATATATTTT
TRBJ1-1	-	-	TRBV28	CASSWTGEAFF	TGTGCCAGCAGTTGGACGGGGGAAGCTTTCTTT
TRBJ2-4	TRBD2	-	TRBV28	CASSLGLAGALAKNIQYF	TGTGCCAGCAGTCTCGGACTAGCGGGGGCTTTGGCCAAAAACATTCAGTACTTC
TRBJ2-2	TRBD1	-	TRBV5-8	CASSSGWVPTGTVGGLFF	TGTGCCAGCAGCTCCGGATGGGTACCTACCGGGACAGTAGGTGGGCTGTTTTTT
TRBJ1-2	-	-	TRBV4-2	CASSPRSQGRLDGYTF	TGTGCCAGCAGCCCTAGATCCCAGGGTCGCCTGGATGGCTACACCTTC
TRBJ1-1	TRBD1	-	TRBV7-9	CSSSLTRTGGYTEAFF	TGTTCCAGCAGCTTAACCCGGACAGGGGGCTACACTGAAGCTTTCTTT
TRBJ2-3	-	-	TRBV27	CASGNRETDTQYF	TGTGCCAGCGGAAACAGGGAAACAGATACGCAGTATTTT
TRBJ1-5	-	-	TRBV6-1	CASSPTSLVRQPQHF	TGTGCCAGCAGTCCTACTTCTCTTGTACGGCAGCCCCAGCATTTT
TRBJ2-3	-	-	TRBV19	CASRKQGTDTQYF	TGTGCCAGTAGGAAACAGGGTACAGATACGCAGTATTTT
TRBJ2-2	-	-	TRBV2	CASTGEDTGELFF	TGTGCCAGCACTGGGGAGGACACCGGGGAGCTGTTTTTT
TRBJ2-7	TRBD1	-	TRBV30	CAWSAPGTGNYEQYF	TGTGCCTGGAGTGCACCCGGGACAGGGAACTACGAGCAGTACTTC
TRBJ1-1	-	-	TRBV5-1	CASSLGTPRLDTEAFF	TGCGCCAGCAGCCTTGGGACTCCCCGACTGGACACTGAAGCTTTCTTT
TRBJ2-7	TRBD2	-	TRBV11-1	CASSSPPGLAEVWSEQYF	TGTGCCAGCAGCTCCCCACCGGGACTAGCGGAAGTCTGGAGCGAGCAGTACTTC
TRBJ1-1	-	-	TRBV5-4	CASSFPGVAEAFF	TGTGCCAGCAGCTTCCCAGGGGTGGCTGAAGCTTTCTTT
TRBJ2-1	TRBD1	-	TRBV5-6	CASSLAGGFVSNEQFF	TGTGCCAGCAGCTTGGCAGGGGGCTTTGTATCCAATGAGCAGTTCTTC
TRBJ2-1	-	-	TRBV9	CASSEMGGAGNNEQFF	TGTGCCAGCAGCGAGATGGGGGGGGCAGGGAACAATGAGCAGTTCTTC
TRBJ2-7	-	-	TRBV6-1	CASSRGSYEQYF	TGTGCCAGCAGCAGGGGCTCATACGAGCAGTACTTC
TRBJ1-3	-	-	TRBV28	CASRRDYSGNTIYF	TGTGCCAGCAGGAGGGACTACTCTGGAAACACCATATATTTT
TRBJ1-2	-	-	TRBV7-9	CASTRPGGFYGYTF	TGTGCCAGCACCCGACCCGGGGGATTCTATGGCTACACCTTC
TRBJ2-1	TRBD2	-	TRBV5-1	CASSPSGSPNEQFF	TGCGCCAGCAGCCCTAGCGGGAGTCCCAATGAGCAGTTCTTC
TRBJ2-7	-	-	TRBV15	CATSRDRAGTSSYEQYF	TGTGCCACCAGCAGAGATCGCGCGGGGACCAGCTCCTACGAGCAGTACTTC
TRBJ1-5	TRBD1	-	TRBV4-3	CASSDGQGNQPQHF	TGCGCCAGCAGCGACGGACAGGGCAATCAGCCCCAGCATTTT
TRBJ2-7	TRBD1	-	TRBV7-6	CASRATGTFGEQYF	TGTGCCAGCAGGGCGACAGGGACCTTCGGCGAGCAGTACTTC
TRBJ2-4	-	-	TRBV18	CASSPLLGGENIQYF	TGTGCCAGCTCACCCCTTCTCGGTGGTGAAAACATTCAGTACTTC
TRBJ1-5	TRBD1	-	TRBV19	CASSTTNRGRNQPQHF	TGTGCCAGTAGTACCACAAACAGGGGTCGAAATCAGCCCCAGCATTTT
TRBJ2-2	-	-	TRBV29-1	CSVKPVPGELFF	TGCAGCGTTAAACCGGTCCCCGGGGAGCTGTTTTTT
TRBJ1-1	-	-	TRBV5-1	CASSPGKNTEAFF	TGCGCCAGCAGCCCCGGGAAGAACACTGAAGCTTTCTTT
TRBJ1-5	TRBD1	-	TRBV6-1	CASTPDRVGQPQHF	TGTGCCAGCACCCCCGACAGGGTGGGTCAGCCCCAGCATTTT
TRBJ2-2	-	-	TRBV4-1	CASSQGGGELFF	TGCGCCAGCAGCCAGGGAGGCGGGGAGCTGTTTTTT
TRBJ2-3	-	-	TRBV29-1	CSVELAGAYTDTQYF	TGCAGCGTTGAACTGGCAGGGGCGTACACAGATACGCAGTATTTT
TRBJ1-2	-	-	TRBV5-8	CASSLGRDGYTF	TGTGCCAGCAGCTTAGGCAGGGATGGCTACACCTTC
TRBJ1-2	TRBD1	-	TRBV5-6	CASSRDRGNYGYTF	TGTGCCAGCAGTCGGGACAGGGGTAACTATGGCTACACCTTC
TRBJ2-3	-	once	TRBV6-5	CASSYSASTDTQYF	TGTGCCAGCAGTTACTCGGCCAGCACAGATACGCAGTATTTT
TRBJ2-5	-	-	TRBV27	CASSLYFLGAGETQYF	TGTGCCAGCAGTTTATATTTTCTCGGAGCAGGGGAGACCCAGTACTTC
TRBJ1-5	-	-	TRBV19	CASSIGFHSQPQHF	TGTGCCAGTAGTATAGGCTTTCACAGTCAGCCCCAGCATTTT
TRBJ1-2	TRBD1	-	TRBV4-1	CASSQTWTGNYGYTF	TGCGCCAGCAGCCAAACGTGGACAGGGAACTATGGCTACACCTTC
TRBJ2-7	TRBD1	-	TRBV5-4	CASSGGQNYEQYF	TGTGCCAGCAGCGGGGGACAGAACTACGAGCAGTACTTC
TRBJ2-7	-	-	TRBV28	CASSRQAYEQYF	TGTGCCAGCAGCAGACAGGCCTACGAGCAGTACTTC
TRBJ2-7	TRBD2	-	TRBV27	CASSALGSGLAGREQYF	TGTGCCAGCAGTGCCCTCGGCTCGGGACTAGCGGGGCGCGAGCAGTACTTC
TRBJ1-1	-	-	TRBV4-1	CASSQVVGTKAFF	TGCGCCAGCAGCCAAGTCGTCGGGACAAAAGCTTTCTTT